This T cell receptor beta chain was identified during a study of blood T cell repertoires in COVID-19. The length of the CDR3 is 13 residues. Germline V gene lookup returns CDR1 SEHNR and CDR2 FQNEAQ (reference sequence). Trimming shortened V by 1 base and J by 11 bases, and 11 bases separated the two germline ends. Authors' processing steps: For nucleated cells, counts were estimated from reference gene primer amplification. The method was immunoSEQ multiplex PCR; TCRdb's version includes in-frame clones alone and lacks a portion of them. V, J and clone size are those of that table, while D and trimming were read from the DNA. The sample includes nearly 350,000 clones, more than 70% of them seen just once.

The TCR was taken from a man in his thirties or forties with active or convalescent COVID-19. The specimen was peripheral blood. The rearrangement joins TRBV7-9 to TRBJ1-4; D gene unclear. The CDR3 loop reads CASSLELGGKLFF. The CDR3 DNA is TGTGCCAGCAGCTTAGAACTGGGCGGGAAACTGTTTTTT.